Here is one T cell receptor beta chain with its context. This clonotype ranks as medium-sized (0.01 to 0.1%) by frequency alone, as no count is recorded. It has no known antigen specificity. The data are from a study of human CD8 memory T cell subsets (dated by TCRdb to about 2020). With respect to the entire study: To assess how stem-like (TSTEM), progenitor exhausted-like (TPEX) and effector memory CD8+ T cell subsets are clonally related, the TCRbeta repertoires of these three subsets were compared. TCRbeta repertoires were obtained from TSTEM, TPEX and effector memory subsets contributed by each of over 5 donors. Study-wide conclusions, independent of this receptor: Greater repertoire diversity in TSTEM than in TPEX subsets was suggested by Chao1 estimates, potentially reflecting a broader range of specificities. Both stem-like subsets shared clonotypes with effector memory cells, but TSTEM and TPEX repertoires overlapped minimally, suggesting distinct antigen spectra. Sequencing was limited to TCRbeta chains, and the repertoire comparisons were based on more than 5 donors analyzed with paired t-tests and Bonferroni correction. Normalized Shannon-Wiener diversity was similarly high in the TSTEM and TPEX subsets, while the effector memory subsets were comparatively less diverse.

CCR7+ PD-1- TIGIT- cells were the ones classified as stem-like memory CD8+ T cells (TSTEM). Density gradient separation was used to isolate peripheral blood mononuclear cells from buffy coats of healthy donors. The study enriched total CD8+ T cells through negative magnetic separation using EasySep or MojoSort CD8+ T cell isolation kits. An RNeasy Mini Kit was used to extract total RNA from duplicate vials of 150,000 sorted CD8+ T cells per subset. The PBMCs were used fresh or after being cryopreserved in fetal bovine serum with around 10% DMSO. CD8+ T cell subsets were sorted to purity by fluorescence-activated cell sorting on a FACSAria III. From the cysteine through the phenylalanine, the CDR3 covers 15 amino acids. DNA was not recorded. From the germline V gene, CDR1 is MNHEY and CDR2 is SVGEGT. The reads were generated on a NextSeq 550. A Human TCR Profiling Kit was used to prepare UMI-labeled 5' RACE TCRbeta libraries. The same number of PCR cycles was used to prepare all TCRbeta libraries in parallel. The published analysis was carried out like this. Each TCRbeta library contained between 3,000 and 18,000 functional CDR3beta clonotypes. UMI extraction and consensus assembly used MIGEC 1.2.9, requiring at least three reads per UMI. In-frame CDR3beta repertoires were extracted with MiXCR 3.0.3. Each sample was downsampled to 42,000 randomly selected UMIs before diversity metrics were calculated in VDJtools 1.2.1. For each sample pair, the repertoire overlap metrics D, R and F2 were calculated in VDJtools using the top 3,000 clones. TCRdb reprocessed the sequencing reads and holds a single record per CDR3 protein sequence, with no DNA. The V and J calls reflect TCRdb's pipeline rather than the authors' work. The sample table records 15,000 to 20,000 distinct CDR3 sequences. Around 6.1% of the sample comes from the top ten.

The chain is assembled from TRBV6-2 or TRBV6-3 and TRBJ1-2. This TCR came from a human donor in good health. Material: CD8+ stem-like memory T cells (TSCM and TCM) sorted from PBMCs. The label giving this sample's cell subset or site can be read as: stem-like memory CD8 T cells (TSTEM), CCR7+ PD-1- TIGIT-. For the CDR3, the sequence is CASSYSTSAGDGYTF.